This T cell receptor (beta chain) appears in the sequencing data of a study of blood T cell repertoires in COVID-19. About the study: Specimens from acute and convalescent COVID-19 originated in the United States, Italy and Spain. Sources were T cells, B-cell-depleted T cells, or PBMCs; the material itself was cDNA or gDNA.

Original processing methods: Quantification of nucleated cells was approximated via reference gene primer amplification. Here immunoSEQ multiplex PCR was the method, and the copy in TCRdb shows in-frame clones only, minus some. Clone size and the V and J calls come from that table; the DNA yielded D and trimming. Of some 170,000 clones in the sample, about 88% are singletons; the top ten hold 1.1%. V was pared by 7 bases and J by 1 base, with 7 bases between. In germline, CDR1 is MNHEY, CDR2 SVGAGI. This CDR3 is 12 amino acids long. This rearrangement joins TRBV6-5 to TRBJ1-1; D gene ambiguous. The source is a man aged 35-49 years with acute or convalescent COVID-19. Sequencing was performed on peripheral blood. This CDR3 reads CASIRWNTEAFF. CDR3 nucleotides: TGTGCCAGCATTAGATGGAACACTGAAGCTTTCTTT.